This T cell receptor (beta chain) was captured in a study of PD-L1 blockade in urothelial cancer. On the study more broadly: Patients initiated atezolizumab around 2014 at 1,200 mg intravenously every 3 weeks. Analyses used blood from 3 weeks (second dose) and 6 weeks after treatment start. Counts from blood samples showed a median of about 150,000 T cells.

Time point meaning: pretreatment peripheral blood. Locally advanced or metastatic urothelial carcinoma was diagnosed in the patients. Repertoires were generated with immunoSEQ multiplex PCR, while TCRdb's copy carries only in-frame clones and drops some. The table lists under 50,000 clones, roughly 92% of them singletons. This CDR3 is built from 15 residues. With 5 bases clipped from V and 4 bases from J, the junction kept 7 bases outside the gene matches. CDR1 and CDR2 from the germline V gene are SGHAT and FQNNGV. This chain links TRBV11-2 with TRBJ2-2; 7 nucleotides match TRBD2. The sequencing here drew on PBMCs, taken around atezolizumab (anti-PD-L1) treatment. This sequence was found in a woman aged 55-70 years with urothelial cancer. The CDR3 DNA reads as TGTGCCAGCAGCCGAATTTGGGAGGGCACCGGGGAGCTGTTTTTT. Residues: CASSRIWEGTGELFF. Filled out from reference TRBV11-2 and TRBJ2-2, the complete variable domain reads EAGVAQSPRYKIIEKRQSVAFWCNPISGHATLYWYQQILGQGPKLLIQFQNNGVVDDSQLPKDRFSAERLKGVDSTLKIQPAKLEDSAVYLCASSRIWEGTGELFFGEGSRLTVL.